This T cell receptor (beta chain) emerged from a study of T cell responses to AZD1222 COVID-19 vaccine. Here immunoSEQ multiplex PCR was the method, and the copy in TCRdb shows in-frame clones only, minus some. Found here are 100,000 to 150,000 clones, more than 80% of them singletons; the top ten hold 4.2%. The germline V gene has CDR1 LNHDA and CDR2 SQIVND (reference sequence). The CDR3 extends over 13 amino acids. V was clipped by 3 bases and J by 2 bases, with 7 bases between them. Here the sequenced sample was peripheral blood, taken on day 0 of AZD1222 vaccination. This chain uses TRBV19 with TRBJ1-1; the D is unclear. The receptor was isolated from an adult in good health. CDR3 nucleotides: TGTGCCAGTAGTATGAGAGAAAACACTGAAGCTTTCTTT. Translating it yields CASSMRENTEAFF.